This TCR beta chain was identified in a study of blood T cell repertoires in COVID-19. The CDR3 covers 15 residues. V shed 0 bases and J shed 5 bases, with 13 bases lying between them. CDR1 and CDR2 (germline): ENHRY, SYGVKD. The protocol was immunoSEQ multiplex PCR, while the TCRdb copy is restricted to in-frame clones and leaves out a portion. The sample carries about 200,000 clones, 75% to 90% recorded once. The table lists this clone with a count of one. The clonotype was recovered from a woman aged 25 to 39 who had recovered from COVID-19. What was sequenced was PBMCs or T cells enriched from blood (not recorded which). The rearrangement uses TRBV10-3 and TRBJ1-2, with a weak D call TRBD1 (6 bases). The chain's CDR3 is CAISESSTGPYGYTF. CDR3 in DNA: TGTGCCATCAGTGAGTCTTCGACAGGTCCTTATGGCTACACCTTC.